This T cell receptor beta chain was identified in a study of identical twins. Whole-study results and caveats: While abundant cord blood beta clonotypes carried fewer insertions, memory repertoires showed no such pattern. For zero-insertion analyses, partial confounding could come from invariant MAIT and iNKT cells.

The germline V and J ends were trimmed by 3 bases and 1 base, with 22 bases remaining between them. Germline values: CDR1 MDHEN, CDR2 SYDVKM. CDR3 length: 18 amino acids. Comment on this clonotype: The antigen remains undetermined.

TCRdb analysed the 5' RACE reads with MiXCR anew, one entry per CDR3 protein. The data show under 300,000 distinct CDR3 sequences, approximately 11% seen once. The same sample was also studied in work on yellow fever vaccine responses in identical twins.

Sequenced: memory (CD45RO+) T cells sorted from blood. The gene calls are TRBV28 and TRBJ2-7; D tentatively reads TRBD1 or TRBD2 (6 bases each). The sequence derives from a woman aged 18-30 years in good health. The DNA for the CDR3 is TGTGCCAGCAGTTTTGGTGGGGGGCGCGGGGCAAGTTCCTACGAGCAGTACTTC. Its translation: CASSFGGGRGASSYEQYF.